The clone carrying this T cell receptor (beta chain) occurred once. The data were obtained in a study of blood T cell repertoires in COVID-19. Looking at the study overall: PBMCs, B-cell-depleted T cells, or T cells were the source of the cDNA or gDNA that made up the material.

V trimming: 0 bases; J trimming: 12 bases; junction bases outside the gene matches: 12. The CDR3 totals 17 residues. Germline CDR1 reads LGHNA; CDR2 reads YSLEER. Original analysis: The assay estimated nucleated cells by amplifying reference gene primers. Sequenced by immunoSEQ multiplex PCR; TCRdb stores in-frame clones only, minus some. That table is the source of V, J and clone size, and D and trimming were worked out from the DNA. In the table there are some 130,000 clones, nearly 70% of which are singletons. The chain couples TRBV4-3 to TRBJ2-1; 12 bases match TRBD2. The source material was peripheral blood. This receptor was taken from a woman aged 70 to 79 with acute or convalescent COVID-19. The CDR3 is CASSQDIPTSGGWPQFF. CDR3 DNA: TGCGCCAGCAGCCAAGATATCCCCACTAGCGGGGGGTGGCCGCAGTTCTTC.